This is a list of T cell receptor beta chains from one sample in a study of PD-1 blockade in classical Hodgkin lymphoma. Here immunoSEQ multiplex PCR was the method, and the copy in TCRdb shows in-frame clones only, minus some. The sample records tens of thousands of clones, roughly 75% being singletons. Sequencing used peripheral blood mononuclear cells (PBMCs), obtained before the second cycle of nivolumab. Source of these receptors: a human donor with classical Hodgkin lymphoma. CDR3s include the opening cysteine and the closing phenylalanine or tryptophan. The D gene is left open where the match is weak. Size tells how often a clone was seen (once, few, many) or the class of an expanded clone, and some rows leave it out.

J gene,V gene,D gene,clone size,CDR3 DNA,CDR3 protein
TRBJ2-5,TRBV6-1,.,.,TGTGCCAGCAGTGAAGGGCGGACGGGGGCAGAGACCCAGTACTTC,CASSEGRTGAETQYF
TRBJ2-3,TRBV27,.,.,TGTGCCAGCAGTTTGGGCTGGGGGTCAGATACGCAGTATTTT,CASSLGWGSDTQYF
TRBJ1-2,TRBV19,.,few,TGTGCCAGTAGCACGGGACCTGGCTACACCTTC,CASSTGPGYTF
TRBJ1-6,TRBV19,.,.,TGTGCCAGTAGTATAGGGGGGAGTTATAATTCACCCCTCCACTTT,CASSIGGSYNSPLHF
TRBJ2-7,TRBV28,TRBD2,.,TGTGCCAGCAGTTTCGCGGGAGGGGCCTACGAGCAGTACTTC,CASSFAGGAYEQYF
TRBJ1-5,TRBV19,.,once,TGTGCCAGTAGTATAAGGCGCAGGGACGATCAGCCCCAGCATTTT,CASSIRRRDDQPQHF
TRBJ1-1,TRBV6-4,TRBD1,few,TGTGCCAGCAGTGTCCACGGACAGGGGGCTGAAGCTTTCTTT,CASSVHGQGAEAFF
TRBJ2-3,TRBV6-6,TRBD2,.,TGTGCCAGCAGTAATAGCGGGAGGGCCGAAGATACGCAGTATTTT,CASSNSGRAEDTQYF
TRBJ1-2,TRBV19,.,.,TGTGCCAGTAGTGGCGTCAGCCAGAATAACTATGGCTACACCTTC,CASSGVSQNNYGYTF
TRBJ1-2,TRBV29-1,TRBD1,.,TGCAGCGTTGCCGGGACAGGGGGCCGTGGTGGCTACACCTTC,CSVAGTGGRGGYTF
TRBJ2-1,TRBV5-1,TRBD2,.,TGCGCCAGCAGCACCGGGACTAGCGGAGCGTACAATGAGCAGTTCTTC,CASSTGTSGAYNEQFF
TRBJ2-1,TRBV28,TRBD1,once,TGTGCCAGCACTCCGACAGGGCGCAATGAGCAGTTCTTC,CASTPTGRNEQFF
TRBJ2-2,TRBV11-2,TRBD2,few,TGTGCCAGCAGTAAGCGGGAGGGCCTCACCGGGGAGCTGTTTTTT,CASSKREGLTGELFF
TRBJ2-1,TRBV7-2,.,.,TGTGCCAGCAGCCTCTCCCCTCAGGCTTTTGAGCAGTTCTTC,CASSLSPQAFEQFF
TRBJ2-7,TRBV6-5,.,once,TGTGCCAGCAGTATCTACGAGCAGTACTTC,CASSIYEQYF
TRBJ2-7,TRBV28,TRBD2,.,TGTGCCAGCAGTTGGACTAGCGGGAATCTCGAGCAGTACTTC,CASSWTSGNLEQYF
TRBJ1-2,TRBV28,TRBD1,few,TGTGCCAGCAGCGAGACAGGGCGTACAGGCTACACCTTC,CASSETGRTGYTF
TRBJ2-3,TRBV6-1,.,medium-sized,TGTGCCAGCAGTGGGCTTGGTCGTGTGTATCGGGCAGATACGCAGTATTTT,CASSGLGRVYRADTQYF
TRBJ2-7,TRBV27,.,.,TGTGCCAGCAGTGGGAGGTTCGAGCAGTACTTC,CASSGRFEQYF
TRBJ2-3,TRBV19,.,.,TGTGCCAGTAGTATATGGGGGACGGAGAGCACAGATACGCAGTATTTT,CASSIWGTESTDTQYF
TRBJ2-1,TRBV19,.,few,TGTGCCAGTAGTAGGAATAGCGGTGTTATCTCCTACAATGAGCAGTTCTTC,CASSRNSGVISYNEQFF
TRBJ2-5,TRBV2,TRBD1,.,TGTGCCAGCAGCACCAATTGGGACAGAACGTCCCAGTACTTC,CASSTNWDRTSQYF
TRBJ1-1,TRBV7-9,.,.,TGTGCCAGCAGCCCAATTAGGACAGACACTGAAGCTTTCTTT,CASSPIRTDTEAFF
TRBJ2-7,TRBV28,TRBD2,.,TGTGCCAGCAGACCGGGGGGAGAAGGCTACGAGCAGTACTTC,CASRPGGEGYEQYF
TRBJ2-1,TRBV1,.,.,TGCACCAGCAGCCAAGATCTAGCGCTTAGCTCCTACAATGAGCAGTTCTTC,CTSSQDLALSSYNEQFF
TRBJ2-7,TRBV27,TRBD1,.,TGTGCCAGCAGTTTAGGAGCAGGGGGCTTTTCCTACGAGCAGTACTTC,CASSLGAGGFSYEQYF
TRBJ1-5,TRBV5-1,TRBD1,once,TGCGCCAGCAGCTCCGGGACAGGGGACAGTCAGCCCCAGCATTTT,CASSSGTGDSQPQHF
TRBJ2-1,TRBV5-4,TRBD2,.,TGTGCCAGCAGCTTGCCGGGACTAGCGGGAGCCCCGGGCAATGAGCAGTTCTTC,CASSLPGLAGAPGNEQFF
TRBJ2-5,TRBV6-5,.,once,TGTGCCAGCAGTTACCCGGAGGGTCAGGGGGTAAAGACCCAGTACTTC,CASSYPEGQGVKTQYF
TRBJ2-7,TRBV11-2,.,.,TGTGCCAGCAGCCCCCGTCGGGGGCAAGAGCAGTACTTC,CASSPRRGQEQYF
TRBJ2-5,TRBV30,TRBD2,.,TGTGCCTGGAGTGTAATTAGCGGGAGGGCCGGGGAGACCCAGTACTTC,CAWSVISGRAGETQYF
TRBJ1-3,TRBV30,.,.,TGTGCCTGGAGGGTTCGGCAGGGGCCTGGAAACACCATATATTTT,CAWRVRQGPGNTIYF
TRBJ2-3,TRBV7-2,TRBD2,once,TGTGCCAGCAGCTCGGGACTAGCGGGAATCACAGATACGCAGTATTTT,CASSSGLAGITDTQYF
TRBJ2-1,TRBV19,.,.,TGTGCCAGTAGTATAGTAACAGGGAGAAGGGTCGCTGAGCAGTTCTTC,CASSIVTGRRVAEQFF
TRBJ2-7,TRBV6-5,.,.,TGTGCCAGCCGAGGGCAGGTAAACTCCTACGAGCAGTACTTC,CASRGQVNSYEQYF
TRBJ2-1,TRBV18,.,.,TGTGCCAGCTCACCCTCTTACAATGAGCAGTTCTTC,CASSPSYNEQFF
TRBJ1-5,TRBV15,.,.,TGTGCCACCAGCAGAGATTCGGGTCAGCCCCAGCATTTT,CATSRDSGQPQHF
TRBJ2-7,TRBV9,TRBD2,.,TGTGCCAGCAGCCCACGACCCGTCGGGACTAACCTCTACGAGCAGTACTTC,CASSPRPVGTNLYEQYF
TRBJ2-7,TRBV28,TRBD2,.,TGTGCCAGCGGGAGGGGTTTATACGAGCAGTACTTC,CASGRGLYEQYF
TRBJ2-1,TRBV9,TRBD2,.,TGTGCCAGCAGCCTAGCGGGAGTCCTCAACACTGAGCAGTTCTTC,CASSLAGVLNTEQFF
TRBJ1-4,TRBV5-1,.,.,TGCGCCAGCAGCTTGGCCGGGACTGTGAATGAAAAACTGTTTTTT,CASSLAGTVNEKLFF
TRBJ2-7,TRBV5-1,TRBD1,.,TGCGCCAGCAGCTTGGATACCGGGACAGGGGGCGGCGAGCAGTACTTC,CASSLDTGTGGGEQYF
TRBJ2-1,TRBV27,TRBD1,.,TGTGCCAGCAGTACCAAATACGGGACAGGGGACAATGAGCAGTTCTTC,CASSTKYGTGDNEQFF
TRBJ2-3,TRBV18,.,.,TGTGCCAGCTCCCTATCGCAGGTGGCAGATACGCAGTATTTT,CASSLSQVADTQYF